This TCR beta chain was found in a study of beta chain features in type 1 diabetes. This clone was detected a few times. The antigen is undetermined. Sampling consisted of one heparinised blood draw per donor, averaging around 100 mL. The entirety of the isolated RNA underwent reverse transcription, so expressed TCRB transcripts were sequenced. TCRdb's copy holds only in-frame clones and misses some; the assay was immunoSEQ multiplex PCR. The sample consists of over 600,000 clones, around 12% of them appearing once. V was cut by 1 base and J by 8 bases, with 17 bases left in between. The CDR3 has 16 residues. In germline, CDR1 is SGHDN, CDR2 FVKESK. Points from the study as a whole: A moderate, significant TCRB CDR3 shortening appeared in type 1 diabetes across four CD4+ subsets. Within patients, naive, central memory and Treg TCRB repertoires seemed more similar than within healthy donors. Insertion counts at VDJ junctions were lower in type 1 diabetes patients, who also showed more deletions there.

Material: naive CD4+ T cells from blood. The receptor comes from a man younger than 40 with type 1 diabetes. V usage is TRBV14 and J usage is TRBJ1-4; D perhaps matches TRBD1 (5 bases). This chain's CDR3 is CASSQVGASWAEKLFF. The CDR3 region has the DNA TGTGCCAGCAGCCAAGTCGGGGCCTCCTGGGCCGAAAAACTGTTTTTT.